These 12 T cell receptor beta chains were all obtained from the same sample, sequenced in a study of T-cell memory formation after mild COVID-19 (dated by TCRdb to the early 2020s). Library construction relied on 5' RACE. These reads were obtained on an Illumina NovaSeq 6000. The public reads were reanalyzed by TCRdb: fastp trimming at Q25, MiXCR alignment, in-frame beta chains only. A single entry per CDR3 protein holds the most common genes and DNA from its merged rows. For this sample the table gives over 30,000 distinct CDR3 sequences, of which around 10% were detected only once. The ten largest clones add up to approximately 28% of the sample. The sample comprised PBMCs or a T cell subset sorted from them (not recorded which). The receptors were gathered from a man aged 18 to 35 who had mild COVID-19 (a few samples of this study predate the infection). The sample titles of this study are shuffled in the database, so cell type and time point are left out; the donor was told from shared clones.

This clonotype has at least ten counts. The chain combines TRBV7-2 with TRBJ1-5, with 9 nucleotides matching TRBD1. The CDR3 covers 14 residues. The V gene end was trimmed by 3 bases and the J gene end by 6 bases; junction bases not matched to a gene: 3. In germline, CDR1 is SGHTA, CDR2 FQGNSA. CDR3 residues: CASSFRQGGQPQHF. DNA for the CDR3: TGTGCCAGCAGCTTTAGACAGGGGGGTCAGCCCCAGCATTTT. Variable domain in full (rest from reference TRBV7-2 and TRBJ1-5): GAGVSQSPSNKVTEKGKDVELRCDPISGHTALYWYRQSLGQGLEFLIYFQGNSAPDKSGLPSDRFSAERTGGSVSTLTIQRTQQEDSAVYLCASSFRQGGQPQHFGDGTRLSIL.

This clonotype was recorded only once. The CDR3 bases are TGTGCCACCAGCGGGAGAGGACTAGGGGACAATGAGCAGTTCTTC. Translating gives CATSGRGLGDNEQFF. The rearrangement joins TRBV15 to TRBJ2-1; 7 bases agree with TRBD2. The CDR3 totals 15 residues. With V trimmed by 5 bases and J by 5 bases, 9 bases remained unmatched. Germline CDR1 is LNHNV and CDR2 is YYDKDF (reference sequence).

There are many counts of this clonotype. This chain joins TRBV5-4 and TRBJ2-5; D might be TRBD1 (5 bases). The CDR3 sequence is 14 residues long. Trimming took off 4 bases at V and 5 bases at J, with 15 bases between the two ends. CDR1 is SGHNT and CDR2 is YYREEE in the germline V gene (reference sequence). This chain's CDR3 is CASSLQGAEETQYF. CDR3 coding DNA: TGTGCCAGCAGCCTCCAGGGTGCGGAGGAGACCCAGTACTTC.

This clonotype was picked up many times. The rearrangement uses TRBV25-1 and TRBJ1-6, with TRBD1 identical over 9 bases. Trimming at V came to 4 bases and at J to 5 bases, leaving 0 bases not matched to a gene. Germline V lookup: CDR1 MGHDK, CDR2 SYGVNS. The CDR3 contains 14 residues. The DNA for the CDR3 is TGTGCCAGCAGTGGACAGGGGGATAATTCACCCCTCCACTTT. Its translation: CASSGQGDNSPLHF. The full variable domain, in which reference TRBV25-1 and TRBJ1-6 provide the parts outside the CDR3, is EADIYQTPRYLVIGTGKKITLECSQTMGHDKMYWYQQDPGMELHLIHYSYGVNSTEKGDLSSESTVSRIRTEHFPLTLESARPSHTSQYLCASSGQGDNSPLHFGNGTRLTVT.

This clonotype showed up just a few times. The genes are TRBV4-2 and TRBJ1-1; no clear D. Germline CDR1 is LGHNA and CDR2 is YNFKEQ. V lost 2 bases, J lost 1 base, and 8 bases lay in between. The CDR3 covers 14 residues. CDR3 sequence: CASSQSETNTEAFF. The CDR3 nucleotides are TGTGCCAGCAGCCAAAGTGAGACGAACACTGAAGCTTTCTTT.

This clonotype was picked up many times. This chain connects TRBV6-2 or TRBV6-3 to TRBJ1-5; no clear D gene. Germline assignment: CDR1 MNHEY and CDR2 SVGEGT. The CDR3 is 11 residues long. V was pared by 6 bases and J by 3 bases, with 3 bases between. The CDR3 nucleotides read TGTGCCAGCAGCCCCAATCAGCCCCAGCATTTT. Translating gives CASSPNQPQHF.

Many counts were recorded for this clonotype. V is TRBV7-9 and J is TRBJ2-1, with a possible D match to TRBD1 (6 bases). V shed 6 bases and J shed 4 bases, with 16 bases lying between them. CDR1 is SEHNR and CDR2 is FQNEAQ in the germline V gene (reference sequence). The CDR3 runs 15 residues. The CDR3: CASRPQGPPYNEQFF. Here the CDR3 DNA reads TGTGCCAGCAGACCACAGGGACCCCCGTACAATGAGCAGTTCTTC.

This clonotype was seen repeatedly, ten times or more. This sequence joins TRBV12-3 or TRBV12-4 and TRBJ2-1; D gene unclear. The ends were cut back, 2 bases at V and 0 bases at J, with 8 bases in the middle. The CDR3 length is 15 residues. CDR3 nucleotide sequence: TGTGCCAGCAGTTTAAGTGAGAGCTCCTACAATGAGCAGTTCTTC. Its protein is CASSLSESSYNEQFF.

To note about this clonotype: The junction departs from germline at one end; a sequencing error may be responsible. The V and J genes are TRBV24-1 and TRBJ1-5; D uncertain. There are 13 residues in the CDR3. Germline lookup yields CDR1 KGHDR and CDR2 SFDVKD. This CDR3 reads CATSRRENQHQHF. The CDR3 DNA reads TGTGCCACCAGTCGCCGGGAGAATCAGCACCAGCATTTT.

This clonotype was seen ten or more times. This chain connects TRBV6-2 or TRBV6-3 to TRBJ2-1; tentatively, D is TRBD2 (6 bases). V was shortened by 6 bases and J by 10 bases, with 13 bases between the two germline ends. CDR3 size: 12 residues. Germline CDR1 is MNHEY and CDR2 is SVGEGT. The CDR3 DNA reads as TGTGCCAGCAGCCCGGGGCGGGGAGAGCAGTTCTTC. Amino acid sequence: CASSPGRGEQFF.

This clonotype appeared many times. The V gene is TRBV6-1, the J gene TRBJ2-7; 8 positions match TRBD1. Per the germline V gene, CDR1 is MNHNS and CDR2 is SASEGT. V was clipped by 2 bases and J by 4 bases; unmatched bases: 4. The CDR3 is made up of 14 amino acids. The CDR3 bases are TGTGCCAGCAGTGAACCGACAGGGGTTTACGAGCAGTACTTC. This gives the protein CASSEPTGVYEQYF.

This clonotype was counted at least ten times. V gene TRBV7-2 combines with J gene TRBJ2-1; a possible D gene is TRBD2 (5 bases). The V gene lost 6 bases and the J gene lost 0 bases, with 6 bases spanning the gap. Germline CDR1 and CDR2: SGHTA and FQGNSA. This CDR3 is 13 amino acids long. CDR3 nucleotides: TGTGCCAGCAGGGGGAGCTCCTACAATGAGCAGTTCTTC. Encoded protein: CASRGSSYNEQFF.